The 17 T cell receptor beta chains below all came from one sample that was sequenced in a study of Tregs in tolerant kidney transplant recipients. The data were produced by immunoSEQ multiplex PCR, yet TCRdb's version contains in-frame clones alone and is incomplete. The table has approximately 93,000 clones, under 95% seen once; the top ten hold 0.4% to 0.55%. Sequences were derived from CD4+ T cells from blood, sampled before the transplant. The receptors originated from a human donor who received a combined kidney and bone marrow transplant.

The J gene is TRBJ2-1, the V gene TRBV7-3; 10 nucleotides agree with TRBD2. From germline, CDR1 is SGHTA and CDR2 FQGTGA. The CDR3 has 17 amino acids. Trimming at V came to 2 bases and at J to 4 bases, leaving 8 bases not matched to a gene. CDR3: CASSLSPSGGFYNEQFF. For the CDR3, the DNA is TGTGCCAGCAGCTTATCGCCTAGCGGGGGTTTTTACAATGAGCAGTTCTTC.

The rearrangement links TRBV30 to TRBJ1-1, with 7 bases that match TRBD1. The CDR3 is 13 residues long. Per germline, CDR1 GTSNPN and CDR2 SVGIG (reference sequence). With 1 base clipped from V and 10 bases from J, the junction kept 9 bases outside the gene matches. CDR3: CAWSARQGFGAFF. CDR3 nucleotide sequence: TGTGCCTGGAGTGCCCGACAGGGCTTTGGAGCTTTCTTT. The full variable domain, in which reference TRBV30 and TRBJ1-1 provide the parts outside the CDR3, is SQTIHQWPATLVQPVGSPLSLECTVEGTSNPNLYWYRQAAGRGLQLLFYSVGIGQISSEVPQNLSASRPQDRQFILSSKKLLLSDSGFYLCAWSARQGFGAFFGQGTRLTVV.

The chain couples TRBV11-3 to TRBJ1-2; 9 bases are a match to TRBD1. Trimming at V came to 5 bases and at J to 5 bases, leaving 9 bases not matched to a gene. The CDR3 is 15 residues long. Germline-derived CDR1 and CDR2 are SGHNT and YENEEA. CDR3 amino acids: CASSHSRDRVYGYTF. For the CDR3, the DNA is TGTGCCAGCAGCCACAGCCGGGACAGGGTATATGGCTACACCTTC.

CDR3 sequence reads: CASSQDALPYGYTF. The CDR3 nucleotides are TGCGCCAGCAGCCAAGATGCACTCCCCTATGGCTACACCTTC. The V and J genes are TRBV4-1 and TRBJ1-2; D is ambiguous. CDR3 size: 14 residues. Germline lookup yields CDR1 MGHRA and CDR2 YSYEKL. Trimming took 0 bases from V and 4 from J, leaving 9 bases between them.

The chain uses TRBV10-2 and TRBJ1-3; 9 nucleotides line up with TRBD1. V gave up 2 bases and J gave up 3 bases; unmatched junction bases: 8. CDR1 and CDR2 from the germline V gene are WSHSY and SAAADI. The CDR3 sequence is 17 residues long. The CDR3 loop reads CASSEVHRGLGGNTIYF. The CDR3 nucleotides are TGCGCCAGCAGTGAGGTCCACAGGGGGCTCGGTGGAAACACCATATATTTT.

The J gene is TRBJ2-2, the V gene TRBV4-3; possible D gene TRBD2, 7 bases. Germline V CDR1 and CDR2: LGHNA, YSLEER. V was trimmed by 0 bases and J by 7 bases, leaving 18 bases between them. This CDR3 contains 17 residues. The CDR3 protein is CASSQESWGRGNGELFF. The CDR3 DNA reads TGCGCCAGCAGCCAAGAATCTTGGGGGAGGGGGAACGGGGAGCTGTTTTTT.

CDR3 DNA: TGTGCCAGCAGACCCTCAGGGGAAGAGACCCAGTACTTC. Translation gives CASRPSGEETQYF. V and J are TRBV11-3 and TRBJ2-5; a possible D gene is TRBD1 (6 bases). Germline V gives CDR1 SGHNT, CDR2 YENEEA. CDR3 length: 13 residues. V gave up 6 bases and J gave up 3 bases, with 11 bases separating them.

The V call is TRBV19, the J call TRBJ2-1; 10 positions agree with TRBD2. The germline gives CDR1 LNHDA, CDR2 SQIVND (reference sequence). The CDR3 is 15 amino acids. After removal of 5 bases from V and 3 bases from J, the junction contained 4 bases not matched to a gene. In nucleotides, the CDR3 is TGTGCCAGTAGTTCCGGGACTAGCGACTACAATGAGCAGTTCTTC. Its protein product is CASSSGTSDYNEQFF.

The genes are TRBV11-3 and TRBJ2-3; 9 bases agree with TRBD1. The CDR3 has 16 amino acids. J gave up 4 bases and V 5 bases, and 10 bases lay outside the gene matches. CDR1 and CDR2 from the germline V gene are SGHNT and YENEEA. The chain's CDR3 is CASSARPGTGSDTQYF. For the CDR3, the DNA is TGTGCCAGCAGCGCCCGTCCCGGGACAGGGTCAGATACGCAGTATTTT.

V is TRBV2 and J is TRBJ2-7; maybe TRBD2 (6 bases). V gave up 8 bases and J gave up 3 bases, with 17 bases separating them. The CDR3 spans 14 residues. Per the germline V gene, CDR1 is SNHLY and CDR2 is FYNNEI. The CDR3 loop is CASSMRRESYEQYF. The CDR3 DNA is TGTGCCAGCTCTATGCGGAGGGAGAGCTACGAGCAGTACTTC.

The chain joins TRBV6-5 to TRBJ2-7; a possible D gene is TRBD2 (6 bases). The germline V and J ends were trimmed by 4 bases and 6 bases, with 16 bases remaining between them. Germline V CDR1 and CDR2: MNHEY, SVGAGI. The CDR3 sequence is 14 residues long. The CDR3 sequence is CASSFAQTRREQYF. In nucleotides, the CDR3 is TGTGCCAGCAGTTTCGCCCAGACTAGACGCGAGCAGTACTTC.

In this sample, this clone turned up once. The rearrangement links TRBV11-2 to TRBJ2-1; D remains unclear. Trimming cost V 0 bases and J 5 bases, with 5 bases left between them. CDR1 and CDR2 (germline): SGHAT, FQNNGV. The CDR3 covers 13 residues. Here the CDR3 reads CASSLDSHNEQFF. CDR3 nucleotide sequence: TGTGCCAGCAGCTTAGATAGCCACAATGAGCAGTTCTTC.

The genes are TRBV19 and TRBJ2-5; 7 bases are shared with TRBD2. CDR3 length equals 12 residues. V lost 6 bases and J lost 4; bases outside the gene matches: 2. Germline V gene sequence: CDR1 LNHDA, CDR2 SQIVND (reference sequence). In nucleotides, the CDR3 is TGTGCCAGTAGGTCGGGGGGAGAGACCCAGTACTTC. Translated, it gives CASRSGGETQYF.

This clone has a single count. The chain employs TRBV2 and TRBJ2-7; D is unclear. The CDR3 runs 12 residues. Germline loops: CDR1 SNHLY, CDR2 FYNNEI. Trimming stripped 7 bases from V and 9 bases from J, with 16 bases between. CDR3: CASTYRLVTQYF. CDR3 coding DNA: TGTGCCAGCACGTATCGCTTAGTCACGCAGTACTTC. The whole variable domain, remainder taken from reference TRBV2 and TRBJ2-7, is EPEVTQTPSHQVTQMGQEVILRCVPISNHLYFYWYRQILGQKVEFLVSFYNNEISEKSEIFDDQFSVERPDGSNFTLKIRSTKLEDSAMYFCASTYRLVTQYFGPGTRLTVT.

The chain combines TRBV4-2 with TRBJ1-5; D may be TRBD1 (5 bases). The ends were cut back, 0 bases at V and 6 bases at J, with 15 bases in the middle. The CDR3 extends over 16 amino acids. CDR1 LGHNA and CDR2 YNFKEQ come from the germline V gene. The CDR3 nucleotides are TGTGCCAGCAGCCAAGATATGACAGATCTGGCTCAGCCCCAGCATTTT. It is translated as CASSQDMTDLAQPQHF.

The chain couples TRBV6-1 to TRBJ1-1; 8 positions agree with TRBD1. CDR3 size: 13 residues. V shed 4 bases and J 7 bases; nucleotides not matched to a gene: 5. Germline V gene sequence: CDR1 MNHNS, CDR2 SASEGT. The CDR3 DNA reads as TGTGCCAGCAGTGGTCGACAGGGGATTGAAGCTTTCTTT. Amino acid sequence: CASSGRQGIEAFF.

The rearrangement joins TRBV4-1 to TRBJ1-5; 8 positions match TRBD1. Germline-derived CDR1 and CDR2 are MGHRA and YSYEKL. V shed 0 bases, J shed 4 bases, and the junction held 11 bases outside the gene matches. The CDR3 loop spans 18 amino acids. In nucleotides, the CDR3 is TGCGCCAGCAGCCAAGACCCAACCAGGGGGCGTGGGAATCAGCCCCAGCATTTT. Translating gives CASSQDPTRGRGNQPQHF.